The T cell receptor (beta chain) under discussion was sequenced for a study of identical twins. Findings of the study overall: Rather than following the same donors, the conclusions depended on cross-sectional statistical analysis. Modelling approaches yielded underestimates of out-of-frame TCR alpha sharing between monozygotic twins.

TCRdb re-called the 5' RACE reads with MiXCR, one entry per CDR3 protein. The profile shows about 890,000 distinct CDR3 sequences, 10% to 15% of them singletons. The CDR3 length is 15 residues. Germline CDR1 is DFQATT and CDR2 is SNEGSKA (reference sequence). Trimming shortened V by 1 base and J by 8 bases, and 18 bases separated the two germline ends. Comment on this clonotype: Its matching antigen is unknown.

This sample also belongs to another study, concerning yellow fever vaccine responses in identical twins.

The specimen sequenced was PBMCs. The V call is TRBV20-1, the J call TRBJ2-1; a possible D gene is TRBD1 (6 bases). This clonotype was sampled from a woman between 18 and 30 years old in good health. The CDR3 reads CSARAGDGFFDEQFF. DNA for the CDR3: TGCAGTGCTAGAGCAGGGGACGGGTTCTTCGATGAGCAGTTCTTC.